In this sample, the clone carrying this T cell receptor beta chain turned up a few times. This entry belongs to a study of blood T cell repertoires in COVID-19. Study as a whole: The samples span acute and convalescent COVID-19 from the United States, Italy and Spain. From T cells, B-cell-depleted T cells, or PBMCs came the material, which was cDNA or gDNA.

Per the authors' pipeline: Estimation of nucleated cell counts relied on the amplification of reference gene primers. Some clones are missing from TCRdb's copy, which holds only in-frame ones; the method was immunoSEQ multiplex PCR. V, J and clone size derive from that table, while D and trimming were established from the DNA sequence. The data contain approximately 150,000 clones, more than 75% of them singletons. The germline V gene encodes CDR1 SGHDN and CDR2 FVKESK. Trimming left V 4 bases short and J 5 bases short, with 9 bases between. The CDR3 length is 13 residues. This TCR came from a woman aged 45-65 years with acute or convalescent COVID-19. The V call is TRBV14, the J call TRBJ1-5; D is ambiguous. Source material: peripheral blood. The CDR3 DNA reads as TGTGCCAGCAGCCCTAACTCCTATCAGCCCCAGCATTTT. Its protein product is CASSPNSYQPQHF.